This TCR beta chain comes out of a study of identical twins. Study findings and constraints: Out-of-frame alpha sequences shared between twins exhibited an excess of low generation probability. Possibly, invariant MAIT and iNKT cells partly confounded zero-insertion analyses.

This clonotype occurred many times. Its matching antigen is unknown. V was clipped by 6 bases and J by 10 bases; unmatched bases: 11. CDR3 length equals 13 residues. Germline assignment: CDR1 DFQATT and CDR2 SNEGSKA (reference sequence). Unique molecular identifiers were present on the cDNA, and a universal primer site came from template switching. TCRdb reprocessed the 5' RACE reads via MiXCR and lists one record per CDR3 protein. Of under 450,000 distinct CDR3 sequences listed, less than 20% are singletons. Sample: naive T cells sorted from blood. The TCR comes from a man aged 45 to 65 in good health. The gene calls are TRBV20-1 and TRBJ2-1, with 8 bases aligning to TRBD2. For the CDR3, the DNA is TGCAGTGCCGGGAAAAGCGGGAGTTTGGAGCAGTTCTTC. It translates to CSAGKSGSLEQFF.